The 22 T cell receptor beta chains below all came from one sample that was sequenced in a study of cytomegalovirus exposure and HLA in healthy donors. A multiplex PCR was run with 60 Vbeta primers and 13 Jbeta primers. The data were produced by immunoSEQ multiplex PCR, yet TCRdb's version contains in-frame clones alone and is incomplete. The table includes 150,000 to 200,000 clones, 65% to 85% detected once. Sequencing was done on a sample of PBMCs. These receptors came from a male donor in good health and CMV-seropositive.

This rearrangement joins TRBV9 to TRBJ1-6; D gene uncertain. The V and J ends lost 0 bases and 5 bases respectively, with 6 bases between them. This CDR3 contains 14 residues. The germline V gene has CDR1 SGDLS and CDR2 YYNGEE. The chain's CDR3 is CASSVGTDNSPLHF. As DNA, the CDR3 is TGTGCCAGCAGCGTAGGAACTGATAATTCACCCCTCCACTTT.

This rearrangement joins TRBV19 to TRBJ2-1; the match to TRBD2 covers 14 bases. The CDR3 length is 16 residues. Germline V gene data show CDR1 as LNHDA and CDR2 as SQIVND (reference sequence). The trim removed 3 bases at V and 8 bases at J, leaving 6 bases unmatched. The chain's CDR3 is CASSMAGTSGSYEQFF. DNA for the CDR3: TGTGCCAGTAGTATGGCAGGGACTAGCGGGAGCTATGAGCAGTTCTTC.

The V call is TRBV30, the J call TRBJ1-5; D uncertain. The germline gives CDR1 GTSNPN, CDR2 SVGIG (reference sequence). CDR3 length: 13 residues. V was pared by 2 bases and J by 5 bases, with 10 bases between. For the CDR3, the DNA is TGTGCCTGGAGTTCGGGGATTGATCAGCCCCAGCATTTT. Amino acid sequence: CAWSSGIDQPQHF.

The chain couples TRBV15 to TRBJ1-3; D is undetermined. The CDR3 consists of 15 residues. Trimming removed 0 bases from V and 1 base from J, with 7 bases in between. Germline V lookup: CDR1 LNHNV, CDR2 YYDKDF (reference sequence). The CDR3 is CATSRDWRSGNTIYF. Written as DNA, the CDR3 is TGTGCCACCAGCAGAGATTGGAGGTCTGGAAACACCATATATTTT. Supplemented by reference TRBV15 and TRBJ1-3, the full variable domain reads DAMVIQNPRYQVTQFGKPVTLSCSQTLNHNVMYWYQQKSSQAPKLLFHYYDKDFNNEADTPDNFQSRRPNTSFCFLDIRSPGLGDTAMYLCATSRDWRSGNTIYFGEGSWLTVV.

This clone has just one count. The chain carries TRBV11-3 and TRBJ1-1, with 11 bases matching TRBD1. Trimming at V came to 5 bases and at J to 1 base, leaving 9 bases not matched to a gene. Germline CDR1 reads SGHNT; CDR2 reads YENEEA. This CDR3 is built from 17 residues. CDR3 nucleotides: TGTGCCAGCAGCCCCGGACAGGGGGCAACTAGGAACACTGAAGCTTTCTTT. This translates into CASSPGQGATRNTEAFF.

About this clone itself: The junction and the germline gene differ at one end; a read error may be behind it. The rearrangement uses TRBV7-9 and TRBJ2-7, with D uncertain. CDR1 and CDR2 from the germline V gene are SEHNR and FQNEAQ (reference sequence). CDR3 length: 13 residues. DNA of the CDR3: TGTTCCAGCACCTTTGGTGGCCTCTACGAGCAGTACTTC. As protein: CSSTFGGLYEQYF.

The J gene is TRBJ2-5, the V gene TRBV7-6, with D possibly being TRBD2 (5 bases). Germline lookup yields CDR1 SGHVS and CDR2 FNYEAQ. The length of the CDR3 is 16 residues. Trimming shortened V by 1 base and J by 5 bases, and 17 bases separated the two germline ends. This CDR3 is CASSLDVVRGIETQYF. CDR3 sequence (DNA): TGTGCCAGCAGCTTAGATGTGGTACGAGGGATCGAGACCCAGTACTTC. Full variable domain (missing parts from reference TRBV7-6 and TRBJ2-5): GAGVSQSPRYKVTKRGQDVALRCDPISGHVSLYWYRQALGQGPEFLTYFNYEAQQDKSGLPNDRFSAERPEGSISTLTIQRTEQRDSAMYRCASSLDVVRGIETQYFGPGTRLLVL.

This clone was counted between two and nine times. The CDR3 nucleotides read TGTGCCACCAGCAGATCGATTAGCGGGACGGCAGGGGAGCAGTACTTC. Translating gives CATSRSISGTAGEQYF. The V gene is TRBV15, the J gene TRBJ2-7; 8 bases agree with TRBD2. CDR1 and CDR2 from the germline V gene are LNHNV and YYDKDF (reference sequence). Trimming at V came to 2 bases and at J to 7 bases, leaving 13 bases not matched to a gene. CDR3 length: 16 residues.

This clone was recorded a few times. V and J are TRBV7-9 and TRBJ1-2, with D hard to call. The germline V and J ends were trimmed by 3 bases and 6 bases, with 23 bases remaining between them. Germline lookup yields CDR1 SEHNR and CDR2 FQNEAQ (reference sequence). The CDR3 sequence is 17 residues long. The CDR3 is CASSFDRIGRLMDGYTF. The CDR3 nucleotides are TGTGCCAGCAGCTTTGATCGTATCGGCAGGCTCATGGATGGCTACACCTTC.

The rearrangement uses TRBV15 and TRBJ1-5; D gene unclear. Deletions cut 1 base from V and 4 bases from J, with 11 bases between. The CDR3 contains 15 residues. Germline V lookup: CDR1 LNHNV, CDR2 YYDKDF (reference sequence). Here the CDR3 reads CATSRARPGNQPQHF. In nucleotides, the CDR3 is TGTGCCACCAGCAGAGCACGGCCCGGGAATCAGCCCCAGCATTTT.

This clone was detected only once. This chain links TRBV28 with TRBJ1-2; D might be TRBD1 (6 bases). Germline assignment: CDR1 MDHEN and CDR2 SYDVKM. Trimming took off 3 bases at V and 5 bases at J, with 10 bases between the two ends. This CDR3 has 13 residues. DNA of the CDR3: TGTGCCAGCAGTTTCGGCAGGGGTTATGGCTACACCTTC. Protein product: CASSFGRGYGYTF.

The chain is built from TRBV21-1 and TRBJ2-2; the table gives TRBD2 as D, unverified against the DNA. TRBV21-1 is given as a pseudogene. This CDR3 has 17 residues. For the CDR3, the DNA is TGTGCCAGCAGCAAAAGGTCCCGGGGGGATAACACCGGGGAGCTGTTTTTT. Amino acids: CASSKRSRGDNTGELFF.

This sequence joins TRBV7-2 and TRBJ1-3; D call uncertain. CDR3 length: 16 amino acids. The V end lost 1 base, the J end lost 2 bases, and 12 bases lay between the germline ends. Germline assignment: CDR1 SGHTA and CDR2 FQGNSA. CDR3 sequence: CASSLGRSSPGNTIYF. CDR3 nucleotide sequence: TGTGCCAGCAGCTTAGGGAGGTCTTCGCCTGGAAACACCATATATTTT. Combining the CDR3 with reference TRBV7-2 and TRBJ1-3 gives the whole variable domain GAGVSQSPSNKVTEKGKDVELRCDPISGHTALYWYRQSLGQGLEFLIYFQGNSAPDKSGLPSDRFSAERTGGSVSTLTIQRTQQEDSAVYLCASSLGRSSPGNTIYFGEGSWLTVV.

This clone showed up just a few times. The chain links TRBV27 to TRBJ1-1; 7 nucleotides agree with TRBD1. The CDR3 has 13 amino acids. Per the germline V gene, CDR1 is MNHEY and CDR2 is SMNVEV (reference sequence). V lost 3 bases and J lost 6; bases outside the gene matches: 4. The CDR3 here is CASSFDRESEAFF. The CDR3 DNA reads as TGTGCCAGCAGTTTCGACAGGGAGTCTGAAGCTTTCTTT.

CDR3 bases: TGTGCCAGCAGTTTTTGGACAGTGATAGCCAAAAACATTCAGTACTTC. Its translation: CASSFWTVIAKNIQYF. The rearrangement uses TRBV28 and TRBJ2-4, with D perhaps matching TRBD1 (6 bases). The CDR3 contains 16 residues. V lost 3 bases and J lost 0, with 12 bases in between. CDR1 is MDHEN and CDR2 is SYDVKM in the germline V gene.

The CDR3 sequence is CASSSLAEASEQYF. In DNA, the CDR3 is TGTGCCAGCAGTTCTCTAGCGGAGGCATCCGAGCAGTACTTC. J is TRBJ2-7 and V is TRBV6-5; 7 bases match TRBD2. CDR1 and CDR2 from the germline V gene are MNHEY and SVGAGI. The CDR3 consists of 14 residues. The J segment lost 6 bases and the V segment lost 4 bases, leaving 9 bases of the junction unmatched.

In regard to this clone: Its ends do not fully match the called genes, so a read error is possible. J is TRBJ2-7 and V is TRBV7-7; TRBD1 matches at 10 bases. The CDR3 runs to 14 residues. Germline CDR1 and CDR2: SSHAT and FNYEAQ (reference sequence). Written as DNA, the CDR3 is TGTGCTAGCAGCTTAGAGACAGGGGGCGCTTATCAGTACTTC. It encodes CASSLETGGAYQYF.

The CDR3 nucleotides are TGCAGCGTAAAACAGGGGGCGAGCACCGGGGAGCTGTTTTTT. This sequence encodes CSVKQGASTGELFF. The chain links TRBV29-1 to TRBJ2-2, with 9 bases that match TRBD1. The junction had 6 bases not matched to a gene; V was cut back by 6 bases and J by 4 bases. CDR3 size: 14 residues. Germline-derived CDR1 and CDR2 are SQVTM and ANQGSEA.

V gene TRBV27 combines with J gene TRBJ2-3; 13 bases are a match to TRBD2. This CDR3 is 21 amino acids long. The germline CDR1 and CDR2 sequences are MNHEY and SMNVEV (reference sequence). V lost 2 bases, J lost 5 bases, and 19 bases stayed unmatched. For the CDR3, the DNA is TGTGCCAGCAGTTTAAGGGGGGGATTTTCCGGGGGACTAGCGGGACGAGATACGCAGTATTTT. Translated: CASSLRGGFSGGLAGRDTQYF.

This chain uses TRBV2 with TRBJ2-2, with D possibly being TRBD1 (6 bases). Per germline, CDR1 SNHLY and CDR2 FYNNEI. The CDR3 totals 14 residues. Trimming left V 6 bases short and J 1 base short, with 9 bases between. The CDR3 sequence: CASRRGMNTGELFF. The CDR3 nucleotides read TGTGCCAGCAGAAGGGGGATGAACACCGGGGAGCTGTTTTTT. The entire variable domain, with the rest obtained from reference TRBV2 and TRBJ2-2, is as follows: EPEVTQTPSHQVTQMGQEVILRCVPISNHLYFYWYRQILGQKVEFLVSFYNNEISEKSEIFDDQFSVERPDGSNFTLKIRSTKLEDSAMYFCASRRGMNTGELFFGEGSRLTVL.

This chain links TRBV27 with TRBJ2-2; 10 bases line up with TRBD2. CDR1 and CDR2 (germline): MNHEY, SMNVEV (reference sequence). The junction had 2 bases not matched to a gene; V was cut back by 2 bases and J by 5 bases. The CDR3 totals 15 residues. The CDR3 spells CASSLKAGGTGELFF. Here the CDR3 DNA reads TGTGCCAGCAGTTTAAAAGCGGGAGGGACCGGGGAGCTGTTTTTT.

This clone appeared a few times. This sequence joins TRBV29-1 and TRBJ2-7; 7 bases map to TRBD1. Per germline, CDR1 SQVTM and CDR2 ANQGSEA. The CDR3 runs 14 residues. Unmatched junction bases numbered 16, after V lost 5 bases and J lost 9 bases. CDR3 sequence reads: CSVCWDSAPRVQYF. CDR3 sequence (DNA): TGCAGCGTTTGTTGGGACAGTGCCCCGCGCGTGCAGTACTTC.